The rows below give T cell receptor beta chains drawn from one sample of a study of CD8 T cells in Susac syndrome. Via MiXCR, TCRdb re-called the immunoSEQ multiplex PCR reads, giving one row per CDR3 protein. This table has 110,000 or so distinct CDR3 sequences, 90% to 95% appearing once. Sequencing input: CD4+ T cells from PBMCs. The receptors were sampled from a human donor with multiple sclerosis. Both conserved end residues are part of each CDR3. D genes are given only for firm matches. Not all rows give a size; the values are once, few, many and, for expanded clones, a class.

clone_size: .
j_call: TRBJ2-7
v_call: TRBV30
d_call: TRBD2
cdr3_nt: TGTGCCACCCAAACCGGGACTAGCGCCTACGAGCAGTACTTC
cdr3_aa: CATQTGTSAYEQYF

clone_size: .
j_call: TRBJ2-7
v_call: TRBV6-5
d_call: TRBD1
cdr3_nt: TGTGCCAGCAAGACCCGGGACAGGGGCTCCTACGAGCAGTACTTC
cdr3_aa: CASKTRDRGSYEQYF

clone_size: few
j_call: TRBJ1-5
v_call: TRBV12-3/TRBV12-4
d_call: .
cdr3_nt: TGTGCCAGCAGTTTAAACAGGGTAGGCCAGCCCCAGCATTTT
cdr3_aa: CASSLNRVGQPQHF

clone_size: .
j_call: TRBJ1-2
v_call: TRBV11-2
d_call: .
cdr3_nt: TGTGCCAGCAGCTTAGCGGGAGACTATGGCTACACCTTC
cdr3_aa: CASSLAGDYGYTF

clone_size: .
j_call: TRBJ1-1
v_call: TRBV20-1
d_call: .
cdr3_nt: TGCAGTGCTAGTGAAGTCGGGAAAGCTTTCTTT
cdr3_aa: CSASEVGKAFF

clone_size: .
j_call: TRBJ2-4
v_call: TRBV25-1
d_call: TRBD1
cdr3_nt: TGTGCCAGCAGTGGGACAGGGGGCCTTGACATTCAGTACTTC
cdr3_aa: CASSGTGGLDIQYF

clone_size: .
j_call: TRBJ2-1
v_call: TRBV20-1
d_call: TRBD1
cdr3_nt: TGCAGTGCTAGTAGGGACAGCAACAATGAGCAGTTCTTC
cdr3_aa: CSASRDSNNEQFF

clone_size: .
j_call: TRBJ2-3
v_call: TRBV27
d_call: .
cdr3_nt: TGTGCCATTAAGACAGACACAGATACGCAGTATTTT
cdr3_aa: CAIKTDTDTQYF

clone_size: few
j_call: TRBJ1-1
v_call: TRBV11-2
d_call: .
cdr3_nt: TGTGCCAGCAGCCCCAACACGGGTTGGACTGAAGCTTTCTTT
cdr3_aa: CASSPNTGWTEAFF

clone_size: .
j_call: TRBJ2-7
v_call: TRBV30
d_call: .
cdr3_nt: TGTGCCTGTCTCTCCTTGGGGTTTGAGCAGTACTTC
cdr3_aa: CACLSLGFEQYF

clone_size: .
j_call: TRBJ1-1
v_call: TRBV12-3/TRBV12-4
d_call: .
cdr3_nt: TGTGCCAGCAGTGAACAGGGAGTGACTGAAGCTTTCTTT
cdr3_aa: CASSEQGVTEAFF

clone_size: .
j_call: TRBJ2-2
v_call: TRBV9
d_call: TRBD1
cdr3_nt: TGTGCCAGCAGCATACAGGGGACAGGGGTCACCGGGGAGCTGTTTTTT
cdr3_aa: CASSIQGTGVTGELFF

clone_size: .
j_call: TRBJ1-5
v_call: TRBV12-3/TRBV12-4
d_call: .
cdr3_nt: TGTGCCAGCAGTTTAGCGCTGAGCAATCAGCCCCAGCATTTT
cdr3_aa: CASSLALSNQPQHF

clone_size: .
j_call: TRBJ1-6
v_call: TRBV30
d_call: .
cdr3_nt: TGTGCCTGGAAGGTGGGGGGTAATTCACCCCTCCACTTT
cdr3_aa: CAWKVGGNSPLHF

clone_size: .
j_call: TRBJ1-2
v_call: TRBV5-6
d_call: TRBD1
cdr3_nt: TGTGCCAGCAGCACCTGGACAGGGGACTCTGGCTACACCTTC
cdr3_aa: CASSTWTGDSGYTF

clone_size: .
j_call: TRBJ2-7
v_call: TRBV20-1
d_call: .
cdr3_nt: TGCAGTGCTAGGTTTTCGGGTGGCAGGTGGAGCTCCTACGAGCAGTACTTC
cdr3_aa: CSARFSGGRWSSYEQYF

clone_size: .
j_call: TRBJ1-2
v_call: TRBV12-3/TRBV12-4
d_call: TRBD1
cdr3_nt: TGTGCCAGCACCATGGACAGGGGGTGGTTCGGCTACACCTTC
cdr3_aa: CASTMDRGWFGYTF

clone_size: .
j_call: TRBJ2-7
v_call: TRBV6-1
d_call: TRBD1
cdr3_nt: TGTGCCAGCAGTGAAGGGATAGGGGGCGACGAGCAGTACTTC
cdr3_aa: CASSEGIGGDEQYF

clone_size: .
j_call: TRBJ1-5
v_call: TRBV20-1
d_call: .
cdr3_nt: TGCAGTGCTAGAGGCGGGGTAAGCAATCAGCCCCAGCATTTT
cdr3_aa: CSARGGVSNQPQHF

clone_size: .
j_call: TRBJ2-1
v_call: TRBV10-3
d_call: .
cdr3_nt: TGTGCCATCAGGAAGAAACAGGATCTCTACAATGAGCAGTTCTTC
cdr3_aa: CAIRKKQDLYNEQFF

clone_size: .
j_call: TRBJ1-5
v_call: TRBV6-5
d_call: .
cdr3_nt: TGTGCCAGCAGGCCCGGTTGGAGCAATCAGCCCCAGCATTTT
cdr3_aa: CASRPGWSNQPQHF

clone_size: .
j_call: TRBJ2-4
v_call: TRBV3-1
d_call: .
cdr3_nt: TGTGCCAGCAGCCAAGATAATCCTCTCCGGGGCGACATTCAGTACTTC
cdr3_aa: CASSQDNPLRGDIQYF

clone_size: once
j_call: TRBJ1-2
v_call: TRBV6-6
d_call: TRBD1
cdr3_nt: TGTGCCAGCAGCGGACAGGGGCCAAGCGGCTACACCTTC
cdr3_aa: CASSGQGPSGYTF

clone_size: once
j_call: TRBJ2-6
v_call: TRBV28
d_call: .
cdr3_nt: TGTGCCAGCAGTTTAATCGGCTCCGGCTCTGGGGCCAACGTCCTGACTTTC
cdr3_aa: CASSLIGSGSGANVLTF

clone_size: .
j_call: TRBJ2-3
v_call: TRBV4-2
d_call: .
cdr3_nt: TGTGCCAGCAGGGGCGGGCTATACACAGATACGCAGTATTTT
cdr3_aa: CASRGGLYTDTQYF

clone_size: .
j_call: TRBJ2-7
v_call: TRBV7-9
d_call: .
cdr3_nt: TGTGCCAGCAGCTTCCTGCGGGGAGACGAGCAGTACTTC
cdr3_aa: CASSFLRGDEQYF

clone_size: .
j_call: TRBJ2-1
v_call: TRBV12-3/TRBV12-4
d_call: TRBD2
cdr3_nt: TGTGCCAGCAGTTTATGGTCCAGCGGGGGTGTAAATGAGCAGTTCTTC
cdr3_aa: CASSLWSSGGVNEQFF

clone_size: .
j_call: TRBJ2-1
v_call: TRBV12-3/TRBV12-4
d_call: .
cdr3_nt: TGTGCCAGCAGTCCCAAGTTCTTC
cdr3_aa: CASSPKFF